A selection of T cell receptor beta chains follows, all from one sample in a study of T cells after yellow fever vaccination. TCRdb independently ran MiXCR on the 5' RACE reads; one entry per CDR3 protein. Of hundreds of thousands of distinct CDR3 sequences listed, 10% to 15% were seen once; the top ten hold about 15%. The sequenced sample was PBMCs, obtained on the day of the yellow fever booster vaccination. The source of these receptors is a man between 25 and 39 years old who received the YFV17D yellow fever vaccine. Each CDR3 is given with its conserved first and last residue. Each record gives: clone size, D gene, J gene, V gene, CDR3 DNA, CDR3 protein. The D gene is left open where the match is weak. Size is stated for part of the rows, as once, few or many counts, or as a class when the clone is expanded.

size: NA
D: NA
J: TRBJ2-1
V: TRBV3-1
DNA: TGTGCCAGCAGCCAAGGGCTTTGGGAGCAGTTCTTC
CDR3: CASSQGLWEQFF

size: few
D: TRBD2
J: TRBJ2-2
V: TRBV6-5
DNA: TGTGCCAGCAGTTATAGCGGGAGAAACACCGGGGAGCTGTTTTTT
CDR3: CASSYSGRNTGELFF

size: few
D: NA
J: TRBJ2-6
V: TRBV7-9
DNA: TGTGCCATCATAGACAGGTCTGGGGCCAACGTCCTGACTTTC
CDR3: CAIIDRSGANVLTF

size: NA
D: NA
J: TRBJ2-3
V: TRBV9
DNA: TGTGCCAGCAGCGCCCTCACAGATACGCAGTATTTT
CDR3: CASSALTDTQYF

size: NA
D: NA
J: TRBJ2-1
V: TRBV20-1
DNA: TGCAGTGCTAGCCCGAGCCTCTATGAGCAGTTCTTC
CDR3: CSASPSLYEQFF

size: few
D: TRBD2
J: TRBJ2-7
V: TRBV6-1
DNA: TGTGCCAGCAGTTTTAGCGGGAGCGAGCAGTACTTC
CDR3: CASSFSGSEQYF

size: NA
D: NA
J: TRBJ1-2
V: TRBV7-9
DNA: TGTGCCAGCAGACCGTCTACAGGGCAGGACTATGGCTACACCTTC
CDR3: CASRPSTGQDYGYTF

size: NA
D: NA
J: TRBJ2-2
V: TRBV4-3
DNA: TGCGCCAGCAGCCAAGTGGCGGGGCGGAGCGGTACCGGGGAGCTGTTTTTT
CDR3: CASSQVAGRSGTGELFF

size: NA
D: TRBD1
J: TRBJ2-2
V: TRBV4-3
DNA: TGCGCCAGCAGCCAGGCTACAGGGGGTTTGGACACCGGGGAGCTGTTTTTT
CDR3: CASSQATGGLDTGELFF

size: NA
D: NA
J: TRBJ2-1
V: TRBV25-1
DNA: TGTGCCAGCAGCCTTAACCCGGCAGGGCTGGGCAATGAGCAGTTCTTC
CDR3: CASSLNPAGLGNEQFF

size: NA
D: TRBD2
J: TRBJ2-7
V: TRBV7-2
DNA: TGTGCCAGCAGCGGGGGGGGTAGGGACTACGAGCAGTACTTC
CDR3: CASSGGGRDYEQYF